This TCR beta chain was captured by sequencing in a study of shared clonotypes between healthy human individuals. Regarding the study as a whole: Larger estimated richness was generally recorded for naive subsets relative to memory subsets.

With regard to this clone: The antigen is unknown.

With 0 bases clipped from V and 5 bases from J, the junction kept 2 bases outside the gene matches. Germline-derived CDR1 and CDR2 are SGHTA and FQGNSA. The CDR3 extends over 14 amino acids. Once extracted for a subset, genomic DNA was divided evenly among several immunoSEQ plates. This table comes from immunoSEQ multiplex PCR, and its TCRdb copy is limited to in-frame clones, with some not included. The table includes 1.6 million or so clones, around 97% detected once. Recent acute infections and vaccinations were absent in the healthy HIV-negative adult donors. The study separated CD4+ cells into CD45RA+ naive and CD45RA-negative memory subsets.

The V and J genes are TRBV7-2 and TRBJ2-3; 7 nucleotides match TRBD2. This receptor was obtained from a young man in good health. The material sequenced was naive CD4+ T cells sorted from blood. Subset meaning: CD45RA+ positively selected. The CDR3 bases are TGTGCCAGCAGCTTAGCTCTAGCGGAAGATACGCAGTATTTT. It is translated as CASSLALAEDTQYF. The variable domain in full, completed from reference TRBV7-2 and TRBJ2-3, reads GAGVSQSPSNKVTEKGKDVELRCDPISGHTALYWYRQSLGQGLEFLIYFQGNSAPDKSGLPSDRFSAERTGGSVSTLTIQRTQQEDSAVYLCASSLALAEDTQYFGPGTRLTVL.